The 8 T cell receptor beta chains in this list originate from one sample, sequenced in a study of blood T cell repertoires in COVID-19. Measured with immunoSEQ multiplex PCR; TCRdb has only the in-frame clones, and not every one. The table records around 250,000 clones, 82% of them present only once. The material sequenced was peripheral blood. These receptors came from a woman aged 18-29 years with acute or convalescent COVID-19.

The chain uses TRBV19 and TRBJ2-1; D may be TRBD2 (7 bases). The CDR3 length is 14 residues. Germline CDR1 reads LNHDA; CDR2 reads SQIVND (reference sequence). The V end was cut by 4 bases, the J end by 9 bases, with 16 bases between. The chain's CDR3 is CASSRDFGGLEQFF. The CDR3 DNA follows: TGTGCCAGTAGTAGGGATTTCGGGGGGCTTGAGCAGTTCTTC.

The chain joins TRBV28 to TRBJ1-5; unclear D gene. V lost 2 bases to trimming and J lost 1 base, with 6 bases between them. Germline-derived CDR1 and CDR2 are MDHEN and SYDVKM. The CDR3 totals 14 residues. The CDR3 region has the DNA TGTGCCAGCAGTTTACAGGCGAGCAATCAGCCCCAGCATTTT. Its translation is CASSLQASNQPQHF.

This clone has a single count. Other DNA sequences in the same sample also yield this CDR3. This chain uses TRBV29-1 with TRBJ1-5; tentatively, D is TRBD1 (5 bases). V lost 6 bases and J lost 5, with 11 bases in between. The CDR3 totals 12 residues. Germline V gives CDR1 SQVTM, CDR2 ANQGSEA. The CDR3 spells CSVGGEDQPQHF. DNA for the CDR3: TGCAGCGTGGGAGGGGAGGATCAGCCCCAGCATTTT. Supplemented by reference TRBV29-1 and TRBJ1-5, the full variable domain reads SAVISQKPSRDICQRGTSLTIQCQVDSQVTMMFWYRQQPGQSLTLIATANQGSEATYESGFVIDKFPISRPNLTFSTLTVSNMSPEDSSIYLCSVGGEDQPQHFGDGTRLSIL.

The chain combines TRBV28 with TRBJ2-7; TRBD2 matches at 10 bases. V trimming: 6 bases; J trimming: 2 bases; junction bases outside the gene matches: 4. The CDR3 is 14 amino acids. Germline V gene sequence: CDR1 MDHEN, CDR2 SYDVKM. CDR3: CASRRAGGPYEQYF. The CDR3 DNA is TGTGCCAGCAGGAGAGCGGGAGGGCCCTACGAGCAGTACTTC.

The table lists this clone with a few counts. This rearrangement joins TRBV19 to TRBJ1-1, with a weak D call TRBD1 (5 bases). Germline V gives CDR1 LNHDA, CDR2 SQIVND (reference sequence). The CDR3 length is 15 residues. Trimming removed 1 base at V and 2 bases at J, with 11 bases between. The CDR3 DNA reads TGTGCCAGTAGTATAGGCGGGGGGGGAAACACTGAAGCTTTCTTT. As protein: CASSIGGGGNTEAFF.

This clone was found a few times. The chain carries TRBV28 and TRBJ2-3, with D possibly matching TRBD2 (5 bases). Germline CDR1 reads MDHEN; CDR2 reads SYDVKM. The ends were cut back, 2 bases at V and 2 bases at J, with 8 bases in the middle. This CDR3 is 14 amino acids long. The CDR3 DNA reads TGTGCCAGCAGTTTAACGGGAAACACAGATACGCAGTATTTT. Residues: CASSLTGNTDTQYF.

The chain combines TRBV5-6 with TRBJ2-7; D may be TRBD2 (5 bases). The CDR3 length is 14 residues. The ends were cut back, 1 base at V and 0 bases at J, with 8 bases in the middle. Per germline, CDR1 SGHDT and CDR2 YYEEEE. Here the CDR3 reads CASSLNGVSYEQYF. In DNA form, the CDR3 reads TGTGCCAGCAGCTTGAACGGGGTCTCCTACGAGCAGTACTTC.

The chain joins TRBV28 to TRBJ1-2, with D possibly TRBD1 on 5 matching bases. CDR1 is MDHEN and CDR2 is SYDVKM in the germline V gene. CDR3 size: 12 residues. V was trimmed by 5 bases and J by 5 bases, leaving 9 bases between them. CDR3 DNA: TGTGCCAGCAGTGTAAAGGGGTATGGCTACACCTTC. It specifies CASSVKGYGYTF.